The rows below give T cell receptor beta chains drawn from one sample of a study of T cells in Graves' hyperthyroidism and ophthalmopathy. Via MiXCR, TCRdb re-called the multiplex PCR reads, giving one row per CDR3 protein. The repertoire holds hundreds of thousands of distinct CDR3 sequences, with 15% to 19% as singletons. The sample consisted of blood. Receptors originate from a woman under 30 with Graves' hyperthyroidism. CDR3s include the opening cysteine and the closing phenylalanine or tryptophan. A D gene is named only where the DNA matches it firmly. Only some rows state a clone size, as once, few, many or a class for expanded clones.

D gene,J gene,clone size,V gene,CDR3 protein,CDR3 DNA
TRBD1,TRBJ1-4,NA,TRBV10-2,CASMVGQGAGVGEKLFF,TGCGCCAGCATGGTAGGACAGGGTGCGGGAGTCGGTGAAAAACTGTTTTTT
NA,TRBJ1-5,few,TRBV19,CASSIGKGRMGNQPQHF,TGTGCCAGTAGTATAGGGAAGGGGCGGATGGGCAATCAGCCCCAGCATTTT
NA,TRBJ1-2,many,TRBV2,CASSDRGSYGYTF,TGTGCCAGCAGTGACAGGGGAAGCTATGGCTACACCTTC
NA,TRBJ2-5,many,TRBV27,CASSLSLGSGAQYF,TGTGCCAGCAGTTTATCTCTGGGGTCAGGGGCCCAGTACTTC
NA,TRBJ2-1,NA,TRBV15,CATSRERGSEQFF,TGTGCCACCAGCAGGGAAAGGGGCAGTGAGCAGTTCTTC
NA,TRBJ2-7,many,TRBV27,CASSPGIRLSYEQYF,TGTGCCAGCAGCCCAGGTATAAGGCTAAGCTACGAGCAGTACTTC
NA,TRBJ1-2,few,TRBV7-2,CASSRYYYGYTF,TGTGCCAGCAGCCGTTATTACTATGGCTACACCTTC
TRBD1,TRBJ1-5,NA,TRBV6-4,CASSGEGGGNQPQHF,TGTGCCAGCAGTGGTGAAGGGGGCGGCAATCAGCCCCAGCATTTT
TRBD1,TRBJ1-5,NA,TRBV5-4,CASSSGTGFNQPQHF,TGTGCCAGCAGTTCCGGGACAGGCTTCAATCAGCCCCAGCATTTT
TRBD1,TRBJ1-1,few,TRBV2,CASTPGQENTEAFF,TGTGCCAGCACCCCGGGACAGGAGAACACTGAAGCTTTCTTT
NA,TRBJ2-1,many,TRBV7-2,CASSLVKAASSYNEQFF,TGTGCCAGCAGCTTAGTCAAGGCGGCAAGCTCCTACAATGAGCAGTTCTTC
NA,TRBJ2-3,many,TRBV4-1,CASSQGLYTDTQYF,TGCGCCAGCAGCCAAGGACTCTACACGGATACGCAGTATTTT
NA,TRBJ2-7,many,TRBV7-6,CASSPEDLTYEQYF,TGTGCCAGCAGCCCCGAGGACCTCACCTACGAGCAGTACTTC
NA,TRBJ2-7,many,TRBV28,CASSFFSSGLLSYEQYF,TGTGCCAGCAGTTTTTTCTCTTCAGGGCTCCTCTCCTACGAGCAGTACTTC
TRBD2,TRBJ2-5,many,TRBV12-3/TRBV12-4,CASSLLGGVQETQYF,TGTGCCAGCAGTTTACTCGGGGGGGTCCAAGAGACCCAGTACTTC
NA,TRBJ2-3,many,TRBV9,CASSVDAGTSINTQYF,TGTGCCAGCAGCGTAGATGCCGGGACTTCGATAAATACGCAGTATTTT
TRBD2,TRBJ2-1,many,TRBV5-6,CASSLVGRVNEQFF,TGTGCCAGCAGCTTGGTCGGGAGGGTCAATGAGCAGTTCTTC
NA,TRBJ1-2,NA,TRBV7-9,CASSLSDRPYTF,TGTGCCAGCAGCTTATCTGACAGGCCCTACACCTTC
TRBD1,TRBJ1-4,many,TRBV27,CASSDLTGVGKLFF,TGTGCCAGCAGTGACTTGACAGGGGTCGGAAAACTGTTTTTT
NA,TRBJ2-3,NA,TRBV11-2,CASSLGTPDTQYF,TGTGCCAGCAGCTTAGGAACGCCAGATACGCAGTATTTT